A single sample is the source of the 24 T cell receptor beta chains below, sequenced in a study of neurological immune-mediated disorders (dated by TCRdb to between 2017 and 2020). Receptor amplification or capture employed 5' RACE. Sequencing took place on an Illumina HiSeq 2500. Using fastp trimming at Q25 and MiXCR clonotype assembly, TCRdb reanalyzed the public sequencing data and kept in-frame beta chains. CDR3 protein sequences are deduplicated, and each keeps its most common genes and DNA. The sample table shows around 130,000 distinct CDR3 sequences, and roughly 3.2% are seen once. 1% to 1.5% of the sample belongs to the ten largest clones. The sample comprised PBMCs. All receptors derive from a woman aged 25 to 45 with multiple sclerosis.

This clonotype was seen just once. Here the CDR3 omits its conserved ending phenylalanine or tryptophan, so a read error is the likely source. The chain is built from TRBV7-2 and TRBJ1-1; a weak D match, TRBD1 (5 bases). Trimming removed 4 bases from V and 0 bases from J, with 9 bases in between. CDR1 SGHTA and CDR2 FQGNSA come from the germline V gene. The length of the CDR3 is 14 residues. CDR3 protein: CASSWEGLNTEAFN. As DNA, the CDR3 is TGTGCCAGCAGCTGGGAGGGGTTGAACACTGAAGCTTTCAAT.

There are many counts of this clonotype. This sequence joins TRBV9 and TRBJ2-3; D unresolved. The germline V gene encodes CDR1 SGDLS and CDR2 YYNGEE. V lost 0 bases and J lost 1, with 12 bases in between. CDR3 length: 16 residues. This chain's CDR3 is CASSVGSGFRTDTQYF. CDR3 in DNA: TGTGCCAGCAGCGTAGGATCGGGCTTCCGCACAGATACGCAGTATTTT.

This clonotype came up many times. V is TRBV12-3 or TRBV12-4 and J is TRBJ2-3, with D perhaps matching TRBD1 (6 bases). The CDR3 sequence is 15 residues long. Trimming left V 1 base short and J 1 base short, with 9 bases between. The DNA for the CDR3 is TGTGCCAGCAGTTTAGTCAGGGGCGGCACAGATACGCAGTATTTT. Its protein is CASSLVRGGTDTQYF.

This clonotype was observed at least ten times. The V call is TRBV7-2, the J call TRBJ2-3; D call uncertain. Looked up from germline, CDR1 is SGHTA and CDR2 is FQGNSA. V lost 2 bases and J lost 4, with 16 bases in between. The CDR3 runs 16 residues. As DNA, the CDR3 is TGTGCCAGCAGCTTAACACAGAGGTTTGGCGCAGATACGCAGTATTTT. It encodes CASSLTQRFGADTQYF.

The sample holds many counts of this clonotype. The chain has TRBV19 and TRBJ1-2; TRBD1 is a possible D gene (6 bases). CDR3 size: 14 residues. CDR1 LNHDA and CDR2 SQIVND come from the germline V gene (reference sequence). Trimming pared 3 bases from V and 7 bases from J, leaving 15 bases between. CDR3 nucleotide sequence: TGTGCCAGTAGTATCGTACAGGGCGACGTTGGCTACACCTTC. Translated, it gives CASSIVQGDVGYTF.

This clonotype was observed at least ten times. The rearrangement links TRBV7-9 to TRBJ2-3, with D unresolved. Germline V gene data show CDR1 as SEHNR and CDR2 as FQNEAQ (reference sequence). This CDR3 has 12 residues. Between the trimmed V and J ends, which lost 1 base and 8 bases, there was a span of 7 bases. This CDR3 reads CASSLEFLTQYF. The CDR3, as DNA: TGTGCCAGCAGCTTAGAATTCCTTACGCAGTATTTT.

This clonotype came up many times. V is TRBV29-1 and J is TRBJ1-1, with D perhaps TRBD1 (6 bases). The germline V gene has CDR1 SQVTM and CDR2 ANQGSEA. V was shortened by 6 bases and J by 6 bases, with 20 bases between the two germline ends. The CDR3 is made up of 14 amino acids. The CDR3: CSVTRWAGEAEAFF. CDR3 in DNA: TGCAGCGTGACCCGTTGGGCAGGGGAGGCTGAAGCTTTCTTT.

This clonotype was picked up many times. This chain joins TRBV7-6 and TRBJ1-2, with D unclear. Germline CDR1 is SGHVS and CDR2 is FNYEAQ. The CDR3 has 13 amino acids. Trimming removed 5 bases at V and 4 bases at J, with 11 bases between. As DNA, the CDR3 is TGTGCCAGCAGCCCCGGACTTATCTATGGCTACACCTTC. This sequence encodes CASSPGLIYGYTF.

Ten or more counts support this clonotype. The chain couples TRBV6-5 to TRBJ2-7; 8 nucleotides agree with TRBD2. The CDR3 has 13 amino acids. Germline V gene data show CDR1 as MNHEY and CDR2 as SVGAGI. The V gene end was trimmed by 8 bases and the J gene end by 3 bases; junction bases not matched to a gene: 6. CDR3 residues: CASGVRGGYEQYF. CDR3 sequence (DNA): TGTGCCAGCGGAGTCCGGGGGGGCTACGAGCAGTACTTC.

This clonotype was seen repeatedly, ten times or more. V gene TRBV6-5 combines with J gene TRBJ1-5; D is unresolved. Trimming removed 2 bases at V and 2 bases at J, with 7 bases between. This CDR3 is built from 14 residues. The germline CDR1 and CDR2 sequences are MNHEY and SVGAGI. CDR3 in DNA: TGTGCCAGCAGTTACAAGGGCCGCAATCAGCCCCAGCATTTT. Residues: CASSYKGRNQPQHF.

This clonotype appeared many times. V is TRBV15 and J is TRBJ2-3; perhaps TRBD2 as D (6 bases). This CDR3 region has 16 residues. Trimming took off 0 bases at V and 6 bases at J, with 16 bases between the two ends. Germline V CDR1 and CDR2: LNHNV, YYDKDF (reference sequence). In DNA, the CDR3 is TGTGCCACCAGCAGAGATGGGGACGGGAGAGCCGATACGCAGTATTTT. Amino acid sequence: CATSRDGDGRADTQYF. Filled out from reference TRBV15 and TRBJ2-3, the complete variable domain reads DAMVIQNPRYQVTQFGKPVTLSCSQTLNHNVMYWYQQKSSQAPKLLFHYYDKDFNNEADTPDNFQSRRPNTSFCFLDIRSPGLGDTAMYLCATSRDGDGRADTQYFGPGTRLTVL.

This clonotype was counted at least ten times. V and J are TRBV9 and TRBJ2-7; D possibly corresponds to TRBD2 (6 bases). CDR3 length: 14 amino acids. The V end was cut by 0 bases, the J end by 5 bases, with 12 bases between. Germline CDR1 reads SGDLS; CDR2 reads YYNGEE. The chain's CDR3 is CASSVGSGADEQYF. For the CDR3, the DNA is TGTGCCAGCAGCGTAGGGTCGGGAGCCGACGAGCAGTACTTC.

This clonotype occurred many times. V is TRBV7-2 and J is TRBJ2-3; perhaps TRBD2 as D (5 bases). CDR3 length: 14 amino acids. V lost 2 bases and J 2 bases, leaving 8 bases between the germline ends. Looked up from germline, CDR1 is SGHTA and CDR2 is FQGNSA. The CDR3 coding sequence is TGTGCCAGCAGCTTATCGAGGGCCACAGATACGCAGTATTTT. It encodes CASSLSRATDTQYF.

This clonotype was counted many times. This chain uses TRBV6-5 with TRBJ2-1; no definite D call. Germline V gene data show CDR1 as MNHEY and CDR2 as SVGAGI. The CDR3 loop spans 13 amino acids. V was pared by 6 bases and J by 8 bases, with 14 bases between. CDR3 nucleotide sequence: TGTGCCAGCAGAATAGGACCCATGTATGAGCAGTTCTTC. Its protein product is CASRIGPMYEQFF.

This clonotype was recorded many times. The chain has TRBV29-1 and TRBJ2-7, with D unclear. The CDR3 runs to 12 residues. Per the germline V gene, CDR1 is SQVTM and CDR2 is ANQGSEA. V was pared by 1 base and J by 3 bases, with 7 bases between. The CDR3 here is CSVEGSRYEQYF. The CDR3 nucleotides read TGCAGCGTTGAAGGCAGCCGCTACGAGCAGTACTTC.

The chain couples TRBV6-1 to TRBJ2-2; TRBD1 might be the D (5 bases). The CDR3 extends over 12 amino acids. V lost 1 base and J 11 bases, leaving 8 bases between the germline ends. Germline values: CDR1 MNHNS, CDR2 SASEGT. The CDR3 sequence is CASSEGQGELFF. In nucleotides, the CDR3 is TGTGCCAGCAGTGAAGGCCAGGGTGAGCTGTTTTTT.

This clonotype showed up many times. This rearrangement joins TRBV29-1 to TRBJ2-5; weak D call: TRBD1 (5 bases). The CDR3 length is 15 residues. Trimming took off 1 base at V and 4 bases at J, with 16 bases between the two ends. Germline assignment: CDR1 SQVTM and CDR2 ANQGSEA. CDR3 in amino acids: CSVEGLPGPPETQYF. DNA of the CDR3: TGCAGCGTTGAAGGCCTCCCAGGGCCCCCAGAGACCCAGTACTTC. Full variable domain (missing parts from reference TRBV29-1 and TRBJ2-5): SAVISQKPSRDICQRGTSLTIQCQVDSQVTMMFWYRQQPGQSLTLIATANQGSEATYESGFVIDKFPISRPNLTFSTLTVSNMSPEDSSIYLCSVEGLPGPPETQYFGPGTRLLVL.

This clonotype was counted many times. The DNA of the CDR3 is TGCGCCAGCAGCGTAGGGGGGCCAACTATCCCTGAAGCTTTCTTT. Protein: CASSVGGPTIPEAFF. The genes are TRBV5-1 and TRBJ1-1, with D perhaps matching TRBD1 (6 bases). V lost 4 bases, J lost 6 bases, and 19 bases lay in between. Germline CDR1 is SGHRS and CDR2 is YFSETQ. There are 15 residues in the CDR3.

This clonotype was counted ten times or more. The chain combines TRBV7-9 with TRBJ2-1; D is ambiguous. V gave up 4 bases and J gave up 4 bases, with 8 bases separating them. The CDR3 sequence is 13 residues long. From germline, CDR1 is SEHNR and CDR2 FQNEAQ (reference sequence). The CDR3 nucleotides read TGTGCCAGCAGCTACTACTCGTACAATGAGCAGTTCTTC. Translated: CASSYYSYNEQFF.

This clonotype was seen a few times. This chain uses TRBV5-1 with TRBJ2-3; the match to TRBD2 covers 7 bases. The V and J ends lost 2 bases and 3 bases, in that order; junction bases with no gene match: 9. Looked up from germline, CDR1 is SGHRS and CDR2 is YFSETQ. There are 16 residues in the CDR3. As DNA, the CDR3 is TGCGCCAGCAGCTTCAATCCGGGACTACTTACAGATACGCAGTATTTT. Translating it yields CASSFNPGLLTDTQYF. The complete variable domain, with remaining parts taken from reference TRBV5-1 and TRBJ2-3, reads KAGVTQTPRYLIKTRGQQVTLSCSPISGHRSVSWYQQTPGQGLQFLFEYFSETQRNKGNFPGRFSGRQFSNSRSEMNVSTLELGDSALYLCASSFNPGLLTDTQYFGPGTRLTVL.

This clonotype was observed many times. This sequence joins TRBV20-1 and TRBJ2-5; unclear D gene. Per the germline V gene, CDR1 is DFQATT and CDR2 is SNEGSKA (reference sequence). There are 13 residues in the CDR3. The V end lost 3 bases, the J end lost 1 base, and 9 bases lay between the germline ends. CDR3 in amino acids: CSARSRIQETQYF. In nucleotides, the CDR3 is TGCAGTGCTAGGTCTCGAATCCAAGAGACCCAGTACTTC.

The sample holds many counts of this clonotype. The chain employs TRBV6-2 or TRBV6-3 and TRBJ2-1; 9 bases agree with TRBD2. Germline assignment: CDR1 MNHEY and CDR2 SVGEGT. The CDR3 loop spans 14 amino acids. V lost 0 bases and J lost 6; bases outside the gene matches: 0. The CDR3 DNA reads TGTGCCAGCAGTTACTCGCGGGGGGGCAATGAGCAGTTCTTC. Translating it yields CASSYSRGGNEQFF.

This clonotype was found a few times. The chain couples TRBV5-6 to TRBJ1-3, with TRBD1 matching over 8 bases. CDR1 is SGHDT and CDR2 is YYEEEE in the germline V gene. V trimming: 4 bases; J trimming: 4 bases; junction bases outside the gene matches: 7. The CDR3 is made up of 15 amino acids. CDR3 in amino acids: CASSPSGGEGNTIYF. The CDR3 region has the DNA TGTGCCAGCAGCCCCTCAGGGGGCGAAGGAAACACCATATATTTT.

Remarks on this clonotype: Relative to the germline gene, one junction end is altered; a read error may explain this. The V and J genes are TRBV6-6 and TRBJ2-5; D not resolved. This CDR3 has 12 amino acids. CDR1 is MNHNY, CDR2 SVGAGI, per germline (reference sequence). CDR3 DNA: TGTGACAGCAGCATGGGGCAAGAGACCCAGTACTTC. This encodes CDSSMGQETQYF.